This is a list of T cell receptor beta chains from one sample in a study of post-analysis software for immune sequencing data. TCRdb re-analysed the PCR reads in MiXCR, keeping a single row per CDR3 protein. The data contain some 890,000 distinct CDR3 sequences, 53% of them singletons. Material for sequencing was blood. These receptors all stem from a girl aged 5 to 17 with multiple sclerosis. The CDR3 runs from the conserved cysteine through the conserved F or W. A D gene is named only where the DNA matches it firmly. Size values are once, few and many counts, or a class for expanded clones, and some rows have none.

J gene | V gene | clone size | D gene | CDR3 protein | CDR3 DNA
TRBJ1-2 | TRBV7-9 | few | . | CASSEDGSNYGYTF | TGTGCCAGCAGCGAGGACGGATCTAACTATGGCTACACCTTC
TRBJ2-7 | TRBV15 | few | . | CATSRRSENTYEQYF | TGTGCCACCAGCCGCCGGAGTGAAAATACCTACGAGCAGTACTTC
TRBJ1-4 | TRBV3-1 | . | . | CASSQAGRSEKLFF | TGTGCCAGCAGCCAAGCCGGGAGGAGTGAAAAACTGTTTTTT
TRBJ1-2 | TRBV5-6 | . | . | CASRAGSQRVYGYTF | TGTGCCAGCAGAGCCGGGAGCCAACGCGTCTATGGCTACACCTTC
TRBJ1-1 | TRBV11-2 | . | . | CASIQDYPSLYTEAFF | TGTGCCAGCATCCAAGACTACCCTAGTCTGTACACTGAAGCTTTCTTT
TRBJ2-7 | TRBV20-1 | . | TRBD2 | CSAGTSGGAQVLYEQYF | TGCAGTGCTGGGACTAGCGGGGGGGCCCAAGTCCTCTACGAGCAGTACTTC
TRBJ2-3 | TRBV20-1 | . | TRBD2 | CSATKTSGGPTDTQYF | TGCAGTGCTACCAAGACTAGCGGGGGACCCACAGATACGCAGTATTTT
TRBJ2-7 | TRBV19 | . | . | CASSRGTVGSYEQYF | TGTGCCAGTAGTAGGGGGACGGTGGGATCCTACGAGCAGTACTTC
TRBJ2-5 | TRBV5-1 | . | TRBD1 | CASSPPRDRGVGETQYF | TGCGCCAGCAGCCCCCCAAGGGACAGGGGAGTTGGGGAGACCCAGTACTTC
TRBJ2-4 | TRBV20-1 | once | . | CSASPGLLAKNIQYF | TGCAGTGCTAGCCCGGGACTCCTAGCCAAAAACATTCAGTACTTC
TRBJ1-5 | TRBV6-2/TRBV6-3 | once | TRBD1 | CASSPMPPGQLSNQPQHF | TGTGCCAGCAGTCCCATGCCCCCGGGACAGTTAAGCAATCAGCCCCAGCATTTT
TRBJ2-5 | TRBV5-6 | few | TRBD2 | CASSALLAGGETQYF | TGTGCCAGCAGCGCGCTACTAGCGGGAGGGGAGACCCAGTACTTC
TRBJ2-7 | TRBV29-1 | . | TRBD1 | CSVEYGTERPNNEQYF | TGCAGCGTTGAATACGGGACAGAAAGACCCAACAATGAGCAGTACTTC
TRBJ2-6 | TRBV20-1 | . | . | CSAHSLGGANVLTF | TGCAGTGCTCACAGCCTGGGGGGGGCCAACGTCCTGACTTTC
TRBJ1-2 | TRBV12-3/TRBV12-4 | . | . | CASSLAWTDGYTF | TGTGCCAGCAGTTTAGCCTGGACAGATGGCTACACCTTC
TRBJ2-7 | TRBV5-1 | . | . | CASSWQGGASNEQYF | TGCGCCAGCAGCTGGCAGGGGGGCGCTAGCAACGAGCAGTACTTC
TRBJ2-1 | TRBV7-9 | . | . | CASSFRPQNNEQFF | TGTGCCAGCAGCTTCCGGCCGCAGAACAATGAGCAGTTCTTC
TRBJ2-1 | TRBV6-6 | few | TRBD1 | CASRGQGDYNEQFF | TGTGCCAGCAGGGGACAGGGGGATTACAATGAGCAGTTCTTC
TRBJ2-3 | TRBV9 | . | . | CASSVDFGDTQYF | TGTGCCAGCAGCGTAGATTTCGGGGATACGCAGTATTTT
TRBJ2-1 | TRBV20-1 | . | TRBD1 | CSATGQGAHPGQFF | TGCAGTGCTACGGGACAGGGGGCCCATCCTGGGCAGTTCTTC
TRBJ2-3 | TRBV5-1 | . | TRBD1 | CASKRGQGADTQYF | TGCGCCAGCAAGAGGGGACAGGGTGCAGATACGCAGTATTTT
TRBJ2-5 | TRBV29-1 | few | . | CSVVGLRRQETQYF | TGCAGCGTTGTGGGACTCAGAAGGCAAGAGACCCAGTACTTC
TRBJ2-7 | TRBV5-1 | . | TRBD2 | CASSLEGGNEQYF | TGCGCCAGCAGCTTGGAGGGAGGGAACGAGCAGTACTTC
TRBJ2-7 | TRBV13 | . | . | CASSLGLAGSSRAYEQYF | TGTGCCAGCAGCTTAGGCCTTGCGGGGAGCTCCCGAGCCTACGAGCAGTACTTC
TRBJ1-2 | TRBV12-3/TRBV12-4 | . | . | CASSSPGDTKNYGYTF | TGTGCCAGCAGTTCTCCGGGGGACACCAAAAACTATGGCTACACCTTC
TRBJ2-1 | TRBV12-3/TRBV12-4 | . | TRBD1 | CASSSPPSLRQGGANNEQFF | TGTGCCAGCAGTTCCCCTCCGAGCCTTAGACAGGGGGGAGCGAACAATGAGCAGTTCTTC
TRBJ2-1 | TRBV20-1 | . | TRBD2 | CSAGTSARLSEQFF | TGCAGTGCGGGGACTAGCGCACGGCTTAGCGAGCAGTTCTTC
TRBJ2-7 | TRBV4-2 | . | . | CASRGTDLYEQYF | TGTGCCAGCCGCGGGACAGACTTATACGAGCAGTACTTC
TRBJ2-5 | TRBV5-1 | many | TRBD1 | CASSSDRGETQYF | TGTGCCAGCAGCTCCGACAGGGGTGAGACCCAGTACTTC
TRBJ2-1 | TRBV20-1 | few | TRBD2 | CSARVGGRAAYNEQFF | TGCAGTGCTAGAGTCGGCGGGAGGGCCGCCTACAATGAGCAGTTCTTC
TRBJ2-3 | TRBV20-1 | . | . | CSARVVGVDTQYF | TGCAGTGCTAGAGTAGTGGGGGTCGATACGCAGTATTTT
TRBJ2-5 | TRBV2 | . | TRBD2 | CASSEAGAGETQYF | TGTGCCAGCAGTGAGGCGGGAGCGGGAGAGACCCAGTACTTC
TRBJ2-4 | TRBV5-1 | . | . | CASSLSLDIQYF | TGCGCCAGCAGCTTGTCTCTGGACATTCAGTACTTC
TRBJ1-1 | TRBV5-1 | . | TRBD1 | CASSWKPGQSPESWGTEAFF | TGCGCCAGCAGCTGGAAGCCGGGACAGTCCCCCGAGTCCTGGGGCACTGAAGCTTTCTTT
TRBJ2-3 | TRBV20-1 | . | TRBD2 | CSARTSGRLTYTQYF | TGCAGTGCTAGGACTAGCGGGAGACTCACTTATACGCAGTATTTT
TRBJ2-3 | TRBV29-1 | . | TRBD2 | CSVGRESDTQYF | TGCAGCGTTGGGCGGGAGTCAGATACGCAGTATTTT
TRBJ2-7 | TRBV5-1 | few | . | CASSLGAGFYEQYF | TGCGCCAGCAGCTTAGGGGCAGGGTTCTACGAGCAGTACTTC
TRBJ1-4 | TRBV6-6 | . | . | CASSYAVGGALKLFF | TGTGCCAGCAGTTACGCCGTCGGGGGGGCGTTAAAACTGTTTTTT
TRBJ2-3 | TRBV6-1 | . | TRBD1 | CASRLEEGARGTDTQYF | TGTGCCAGCAGACTGGAAGAGGGGGCGCGAGGCACAGATACGCAGTATTTT
TRBJ2-1 | TRBV15 | . | TRBD2 | CATSSGTSGGPRPYNEQFF | TGTGCCACCAGCAGCGGGACTAGCGGGGGCCCCCGGCCCTACAATGAGCAGTTCTTC
TRBJ2-3 | TRBV11-2 | . | TRBD1 | CASSTIGGPDTQYF | TGTGCCAGCAGCACCATAGGGGGCCCAGATACGCAGTATTTT
TRBJ2-7 | TRBV20-1 | few | . | CSAAADRLYEQYF | TGCAGTGCCGCCGCGGACCGACTCTACGAGCAGTACTTC
TRBJ2-7 | TRBV12-3/TRBV12-4 | few | . | CASSPFVSYEQYF | TGTGCCAGCAGCCCCTTCGTATCCTACGAGCAGTACTTC